The 7 T cell receptor beta chains below were found in one sample sequenced in a study of shared clonotypes between healthy human individuals. Generated by immunoSEQ multiplex PCR, the TCRdb table keeps only in-frame clones and is missing some. The profile shows a few hundred thousand clones, approximately 65% of them singletons. Sequenced input: memory CD4+ T cells sorted from blood. Noted subset: CD45RA-negative fraction. The receptors shown here come from a young man in good health.

The rearrangement joins TRBV29-1 to TRBJ1-1; D unclear. The CDR3 is 11 amino acids. V lost 6 bases and J 1 base, leaving 6 bases between the germline ends. Germline-derived CDR1 and CDR2 are SQVTM and ANQGSEA. This CDR3 is CSVTPNTEAFF. Written as DNA, the CDR3 is TGCAGCGTCACCCCGAACACTGAAGCTTTCTTT.

The CDR3 here is CASSRDDRAGANVLTF. For the CDR3, the DNA is TGTGCCAGCTCACGGGATGACAGGGCTGGGGCCAACGTCCTGACTTTC. The V gene is TRBV18, the J gene TRBJ2-6, with 7 nucleotides matching TRBD1. Germline CDR1 and CDR2: KGHSH and LQKENI. V shed 4 bases and J 2 bases; nucleotides not matched to a gene: 5. The CDR3 spans 16 residues.

In its sample, this clone was seen a few times. The chain employs TRBV11-2 and TRBJ2-1; D is possibly TRBD1 (6 bases). The V end lost 5 bases, the J end lost 14 bases, and 19 bases lay between the germline ends. CDR1 is SGHAT and CDR2 is FQNNGV in the germline V gene. This CDR3 spans 13 amino acids. DNA for the CDR3: TGTGCCAGCAGCCCTGACCGGGACACAGGGAAGTTCTTC. This encodes CASSPDRDTGKFF.

The table lists this clone with a few counts. The chain employs TRBV7-6 and TRBJ2-6, with 7 bases aligning to TRBD2. V was pared by 5 bases and J by 0 bases, with 10 bases of the junction left unmatched. This CDR3 comprises 18 residues. Looked up from germline, CDR1 is SGHVS and CDR2 is FNYEAQ. CDR3 sequence (DNA): TGTGCCAGCAGCGTCCGGGACGGGGGGTACTCTGGGGCCAACGTCCTGACTTTC. Protein: CASSVRDGGYSGANVLTF.

The CDR3 DNA reads TGTGCCAGCAGCTCAGCTGCGGGGCCCCAGTACTTC. It specifies CASSSAAGPQYF. The chain recombines TRBV7-2 with TRBJ2-7, with D possibly being TRBD2 (6 bases). Trimming took 4 bases from V and 10 from J, leaving 14 bases between them. This CDR3 is built from 12 residues. Germline V gene lookup returns CDR1 SGHTA and CDR2 FQGNSA.

The chain is built from TRBV28 and TRBJ2-1, with D tentatively TRBD2 (5 bases). Germline V gene lookup returns CDR1 MDHEN and CDR2 SYDVKM. V was shortened by 6 bases and J by 8 bases, with 14 bases between the two germline ends. The CDR3 is 13 residues long. In nucleotides, the CDR3 is TGTGCCAGCAGGGACTCTAGTAGCTATGAGCAGTTCTTC. Translating gives CASRDSSSYEQFF.

This clone was picked up a small number of times. This same CDR3 is encoded by further DNA sequences in the sample. The V gene is TRBV18, the J gene TRBJ1-2; TRBD1 aligns across 8 bases. Unmatched junction bases numbered 2, after V lost 3 bases and J lost 2 bases. The CDR3 has 14 amino acids. CDR1 and CDR2 from the germline V gene are KGHSH and LQKENI. CDR3 loop: CASSPRQGNYGYTF. The CDR3 coding sequence is TGTGCCAGCTCACCGAGACAGGGGAACTATGGCTACACCTTC.